The rows below give T cell receptor beta chains drawn from one sample of a study of blood T cells in healthy people across ages. TCRdb re-called the 5' RACE reads with MiXCR, one entry per CDR3 protein. The sample lists under 850,000 distinct CDR3 sequences; around 36% were seen once. Sequencing input: blood. The source of these receptors is a man younger than 35 in good health. The CDR3 runs from the conserved cysteine through the conserved F or W. A D gene is named only where the DNA matches it firmly. Expanded clones are given a class, and other clones once, few, many or no size at all.

>TRBV15|NA|TRBJ1-5|NA
CATGKDQPQHF
TGTGCCACCGGGAAGGATCAGCCCCAGCATTTT
>TRBV10-3|NA|TRBJ1-2|NA
CAVSESGGYTF
TGTGCCGTCAGTGAGTCGGGTGGCTACACCTTC
>TRBV20-1|NA|TRBJ1-5|few
CSAPPDGYSNQPQHF
TGCAGTGCTCCCCCGGACGGTTATAGCAATCAGCCCCAGCATTTT
>TRBV18|TRBD1|TRBJ1-4|NA
CASSLGTVFEKLFF
TGTGCCAGCTCACTCGGGACAGTGTTTGAAAAACTGTTTTTT
>TRBV12-3/TRBV12-4|TRBD2|TRBJ2-2|NA
CASRTGLGNTGELFF
TGTGCCAGCAGGACGGGACTAGGGAACACCGGGGAGCTGTTTTTT
>TRBV29-1|TRBD1|TRBJ1-4|few
CSVGSRTGLNEKLFF
TGCAGCGTTGGTTCCCGGACAGGTCTAAATGAAAAACTGTTTTTT
>TRBV20-1|NA|TRBJ2-1|few
CSAARVAGDNNEQFF
TGCAGTGCGGCCCGTGTGGCGGGGGACAACAATGAGCAGTTCTTC
>TRBV12-3/TRBV12-4|NA|TRBJ1-5|NA
CASSGGLGGKRNQPQHF
TGTGCCAGCAGCGGGGGGTTAGGCGGTAAGAGAAATCAGCCCCAGCATTTT
>TRBV20-1|NA|TRBJ2-4|NA
CSAERDTLGIQYF
TGCAGTGCTGAGAGGGACACCCTGGGCATTCAGTACTTC
>TRBV12-3/TRBV12-4|TRBD1|TRBJ2-2|NA
CASSPDRAGGELFF
TGTGCCAGCAGTCCCGACAGGGCCGGCGGGGAGCTGTTTTTT